The 21 T cell receptor beta chains reported below all come from one sample, sequenced in a study of OX40 agonist ivuxolimab in advanced cancers. The method was immunoSEQ multiplex PCR; TCRdb's version includes in-frame clones alone and lacks a portion of them. The sample lists 75,000 to 90,000 clones, roughly nine tenths occurring once. The input for sequencing was CD4+ or CD8+ T cells sorted from blood, taken in a trial of the OX40 agonist ivuxolimab. Every receptor here comes from an adult with an advanced solid tumor such as melanoma, head and neck, liver or kidney cancer.

This clone was observed once. The chain recombines TRBV5-1 with TRBJ2-7; D is unclear. Trimming removed 0 bases at V and 4 bases at J, with 11 bases between. CDR3 length: 14 residues. The germline gives CDR1 SGHRS, CDR2 YFSETQ. CDR3 region: CASSLEPGSYEQYF. CDR3 DNA: TGCGCCAGCAGCTTGGAACCCGGCAGTTACGAGCAGTACTTC.

The chain couples TRBV5-8 to TRBJ1-3, with 7 bases matching TRBD1. The germline V gene has CDR1 SGHTS and CDR2 YDEGEE. This CDR3 spans 14 amino acids. Trimming took 4 bases from V and 8 from J; bases not matched to a gene: 9. For the CDR3, the DNA is TGTGCCAGCAGCGCCCAGACAGGGAAACACACCATATATTTT. The encoded protein is CASSAQTGKHTIYF.

This chain links TRBV28 with TRBJ2-4; 10 nucleotides line up with TRBD2. In germline, CDR1 is MDHEN, CDR2 SYDVKM. V was clipped by 3 bases and J by 0 bases; unmatched bases: 14. The CDR3 sequence is 20 residues long. CDR3 in DNA: TGTGCCAGCAGTTTCCCTCCAGATAGCGGGAGGTTCCTAGCCAAAAACATTCAGTACTTC. This codes for CASSFPPDSGRFLAKNIQYF.

The chain combines TRBV10-3 with TRBJ2-5; 8 bases agree with TRBD1. In germline, CDR1 is ENHRY, CDR2 SYGVKD. V lost 4 bases to trimming and J lost 2 bases; unmatched junction nucleotides: 3. The CDR3 is made up of 14 amino acids. The CDR3 here is CAISVNRGQETQYF. CDR3 DNA: TGTGCCATCAGTGTGAACAGGGGGCAAGAGACCCAGTACTTC.

This chain connects TRBV28 to TRBJ1-6; D is ambiguous. The germline V gene has CDR1 MDHEN and CDR2 SYDVKM. CDR3 length: 13 residues. V was shortened by 2 bases and J by 10 bases, with 9 bases between the two germline ends. CDR3 region: CASSLPGVSPLHF. CDR3 coding DNA: TGTGCCAGCAGTTTACCGGGAGTCTCACCCCTCCACTTT.

The rearrangement links TRBV11-2 to TRBJ1-1; no firm D call. The CDR3 length is 13 residues. In germline, CDR1 is SGHAT, CDR2 FQNNGV. V lost 0 bases to trimming and J lost 3 bases, with 5 bases between them. The DNA for the CDR3 is TGTGCCAGCAGCTTAGACACTGACACTGAAGCTTTCTTT. It yields the protein CASSLDTDTEAFF.

The chain is built from TRBV20-1 and TRBJ2-1, with D unclear. V gave up 0 bases and J gave up 6 bases, with 3 bases separating them. The CDR3 is made up of 11 amino acids. Germline CDR1 reads DFQATT; CDR2 reads SNEGSKA (reference sequence). The CDR3 DNA reads as TGCAGTGCTAGAGATTCCAATGAGCAGTTCTTC. The encoded protein is CSARDSNEQFF.

This clone was seen only once. CDR3 protein: CSARDYYEQYF. CDR3 bases: TGCAGTGCTAGAGATTACTACGAGCAGTACTTC. The chain joins TRBV20-1 to TRBJ2-7; no definite D call. The V and J ends lost 0 bases and 3 bases respectively, with 3 bases between them. The CDR3 has 11 amino acids. The germline gives CDR1 DFQATT, CDR2 SNEGSKA (reference sequence).

In its sample, this clone was seen once. The CDR3 bases are TGTGCCAGCAGCTTGCGCCTGGGGGCGCGGGTCACTGAAGCTTTCTTT. This encodes CASSLRLGARVTEAFF. This chain links TRBV5-6 with TRBJ1-1; a weak D match, TRBD1 (6 bases). The CDR3 is 16 amino acids. Germline V gene sequence: CDR1 SGHDT, CDR2 YYEEEE. V gave up 1 base and J gave up 4 bases, with 17 bases separating them.

CDR3 region: CASSTATGLYEQYF. Written as DNA, the CDR3 is TGTGCCAGCAGCACCGCGACAGGGCTCTACGAGCAGTACTTC. The chain combines TRBV28 with TRBJ2-7; 7 bases fit TRBD1. This CDR3 has 14 residues. The germline V gene encodes CDR1 MDHEN and CDR2 SYDVKM. J lost 3 bases, V lost 6 bases, and 8 bases had no gene match.

This chain links TRBV19 with TRBJ1-5; weak D call: TRBD1 (5 bases). Germline V gives CDR1 LNHDA, CDR2 SQIVND (reference sequence). The CDR3 runs to 14 residues. V was pared by 5 bases and J by 4 bases, with 12 bases between. The CDR3 DNA is TGTGCCAGTAGTTTCGACAGCACAAATCAGCCCCAGCATTTT. Its translation: CASSFDSTNQPQHF.

The rearrangement links TRBV30 to TRBJ2-5; TRBD1 matches 9 bases. Losses at the gene ends were 3 bases for V and 5 bases for J; bases not matched to a gene: 4. This CDR3 is built from 13 residues. Germline V gives CDR1 GTSNPN, CDR2 SVGIG (reference sequence). The CDR3 DNA reads as TGTGCCTGGAGGGACAGGGGTCGGGAGACCCAGTACTTC. Amino acid sequence: CAWRDRGRETQYF.

The V and J genes are TRBV14 and TRBJ2-1; 8 nucleotides match TRBD2. Trimming removed 2 bases from V and 3 bases from J; junction bases left unmatched: 12. The germline V gene has CDR1 SGHDN and CDR2 FVKESK. This CDR3 is 18 amino acids long. The CDR3: CASSQIGVSGSRYNEQFF. CDR3 nucleotide sequence: TGTGCCAGCAGCCAAATAGGGGTGAGCGGGAGTCGCTACAATGAGCAGTTCTTC.

The rearrangement joins TRBV9 to TRBJ2-3; perhaps TRBD2 as D (5 bases). V shed 4 bases and J shed 6 bases, with 15 bases lying between them. CDR1 SGDLS and CDR2 YYNGEE come from the germline V gene. The CDR3 is 14 residues long. The DNA for the CDR3 is TGTGCCAGCAGCCCCGTCGGGGAGAGGGATACGCAGTATTTT. This gives the protein CASSPVGERDTQYF.

This sequence joins TRBV2 and TRBJ1-3, with D unresolved. CDR3 length: 14 amino acids. V was shortened by 4 bases and J by 2 bases, with 9 bases between the two germline ends. Germline V gene data show CDR1 as SNHLY and CDR2 as FYNNEI. In DNA form, the CDR3 reads TGTGCCAGCAGTGTAGAACGGACTGGAAACACCATATATTTT. It encodes CASSVERTGNTIYF.

V is TRBV7-3 and J is TRBJ1-4; perhaps TRBD1 as D (5 bases). Trimming cost V 1 base and J 2 bases, with 8 bases left between them. Germline assignment: CDR1 SGHTA and CDR2 FQGTGA. This CDR3 contains 15 residues. This CDR3 reads CASSLRGDTNEKLFF. CDR3 DNA sequence: TGTGCCAGCAGCTTAAGAGGGGACACTAATGAAAAACTGTTTTTT. Supplemented by reference TRBV7-3 and TRBJ1-4, the full variable domain reads GAGVSQTPSNKVTEKGKYVELRCDPISGHTALYWYRQSLGQGPEFLIYFQGTGAADDSGLPNDRFFAVRPEGSVSTLKIQRTERGDSAVYLCASSLRGDTNEKLFFGSGTQLSVL.

V is TRBV7-2 and J is TRBJ1-1; 8 nucleotides line up with TRBD1. V was pared by 0 bases and J by 0 bases, with 3 bases of the junction left unmatched. In germline, CDR1 is SGHTA, CDR2 FQGNSA. This CDR3 is built from 16 residues. This CDR3 reads CASSLATGGLNTEAFF. DNA for the CDR3: TGTGCCAGCAGCTTAGCAACAGGGGGACTGAACACTGAAGCTTTCTTT.

This rearrangement joins TRBV11-2 to TRBJ2-2; no clear D. The CDR3 is made up of 12 amino acids. Germline CDR1 and CDR2: SGHAT and FQNNGV. V shed 5 bases and J shed 5 bases, with 6 bases lying between them. The CDR3 loop is CASSPGTGELFF. Written as DNA, the CDR3 is TGTGCCAGCAGCCCTGGGACCGGGGAGCTGTTTTTT.

The genes are TRBV5-4 and TRBJ1-4; the match to TRBD1 covers 8 bases. Germline CDR1 is SGHNT and CDR2 is YYREEE (reference sequence). With V trimmed by 4 bases and J by 2 bases, 7 bases remained unmatched. The CDR3 consists of 16 residues. The CDR3 protein is CASSRQGAGTNEKLFF. DNA of the CDR3: TGTGCCAGCAGCCGGCAGGGGGCAGGCACTAATGAAAAACTGTTTTTT.

The chain links TRBV6-5 to TRBJ1-1, with TRBD1 matching over 12 bases. The CDR3 runs to 15 residues. The germline V gene encodes CDR1 MNHEY and CDR2 SVGAGI. J gave up 3 bases and V 6 bases, and 5 bases lay outside the gene matches. The CDR3 region is CASRAGTGGYTEAFF. The CDR3 DNA is TGTGCCAGCAGGGCCGGGACAGGGGGCTACACTGAAGCTTTCTTT.

The rearrangement links TRBV7-8 to TRBJ1-1; perhaps TRBD1 as D (5 bases). The V gene lost 10 bases and the J gene lost 3 bases, with 12 bases spanning the gap. Germline V gene lookup returns CDR1 SGHVS and CDR2 FQNEAQ. CDR3 length: 12 residues. The CDR3 DNA reads as TGTGCCACCCGGGGGAGGGACACTGAAGCTTTCTTT. Protein sequence: CATRGRDTEAFF.